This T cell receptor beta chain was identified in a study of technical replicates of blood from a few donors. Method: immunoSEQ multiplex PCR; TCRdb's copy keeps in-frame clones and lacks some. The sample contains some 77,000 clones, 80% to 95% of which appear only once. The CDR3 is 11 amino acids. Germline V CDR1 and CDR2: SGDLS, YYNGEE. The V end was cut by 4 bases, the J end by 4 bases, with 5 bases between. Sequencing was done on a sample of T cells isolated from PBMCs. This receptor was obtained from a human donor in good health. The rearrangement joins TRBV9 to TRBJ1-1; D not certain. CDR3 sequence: CASSRGTEAFF. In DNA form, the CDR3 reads TGTGCCAGCAGCCGGGGCACTGAAGCTTTCTTT.